This T cell receptor (beta chain) was captured in a study of T cell responses to AZD1222 COVID-19 vaccine. As regards this clone: Its antigen remains unknown.

The CDR3 contains 18 residues. Germline V gene lookup returns CDR1 SNHLY and CDR2 FYNNEI. The J segment lost 0 bases and the V segment lost 2 bases, leaving 6 bases of the junction unmatched. Study observations and caveats: Spike-specific TCR breadth rose after two AZD1222 doses, and depth rose as well. Baseline testing showed seropositivity in only six AZD1222 recipients.

The table came from immunoSEQ multiplex PCR; TCRdb's copy has only in-frame clones and leaves some out. In the table there are roughly 150,000 clones, around 89% of which are singletons. Sequencing used peripheral blood, obtained on day 0 of MenACWY control vaccination. The TCR originated in an adult in good health. The chain carries TRBV2 and TRBJ2-4; 11 nucleotides align to TRBD2. The chain's CDR3 is CASSELAGGSGAKNIQYF. CDR3 bases: TGTGCCAGCAGTGAATTAGCGGGGGGGAGTGGAGCCAAAAACATTCAGTACTTC.